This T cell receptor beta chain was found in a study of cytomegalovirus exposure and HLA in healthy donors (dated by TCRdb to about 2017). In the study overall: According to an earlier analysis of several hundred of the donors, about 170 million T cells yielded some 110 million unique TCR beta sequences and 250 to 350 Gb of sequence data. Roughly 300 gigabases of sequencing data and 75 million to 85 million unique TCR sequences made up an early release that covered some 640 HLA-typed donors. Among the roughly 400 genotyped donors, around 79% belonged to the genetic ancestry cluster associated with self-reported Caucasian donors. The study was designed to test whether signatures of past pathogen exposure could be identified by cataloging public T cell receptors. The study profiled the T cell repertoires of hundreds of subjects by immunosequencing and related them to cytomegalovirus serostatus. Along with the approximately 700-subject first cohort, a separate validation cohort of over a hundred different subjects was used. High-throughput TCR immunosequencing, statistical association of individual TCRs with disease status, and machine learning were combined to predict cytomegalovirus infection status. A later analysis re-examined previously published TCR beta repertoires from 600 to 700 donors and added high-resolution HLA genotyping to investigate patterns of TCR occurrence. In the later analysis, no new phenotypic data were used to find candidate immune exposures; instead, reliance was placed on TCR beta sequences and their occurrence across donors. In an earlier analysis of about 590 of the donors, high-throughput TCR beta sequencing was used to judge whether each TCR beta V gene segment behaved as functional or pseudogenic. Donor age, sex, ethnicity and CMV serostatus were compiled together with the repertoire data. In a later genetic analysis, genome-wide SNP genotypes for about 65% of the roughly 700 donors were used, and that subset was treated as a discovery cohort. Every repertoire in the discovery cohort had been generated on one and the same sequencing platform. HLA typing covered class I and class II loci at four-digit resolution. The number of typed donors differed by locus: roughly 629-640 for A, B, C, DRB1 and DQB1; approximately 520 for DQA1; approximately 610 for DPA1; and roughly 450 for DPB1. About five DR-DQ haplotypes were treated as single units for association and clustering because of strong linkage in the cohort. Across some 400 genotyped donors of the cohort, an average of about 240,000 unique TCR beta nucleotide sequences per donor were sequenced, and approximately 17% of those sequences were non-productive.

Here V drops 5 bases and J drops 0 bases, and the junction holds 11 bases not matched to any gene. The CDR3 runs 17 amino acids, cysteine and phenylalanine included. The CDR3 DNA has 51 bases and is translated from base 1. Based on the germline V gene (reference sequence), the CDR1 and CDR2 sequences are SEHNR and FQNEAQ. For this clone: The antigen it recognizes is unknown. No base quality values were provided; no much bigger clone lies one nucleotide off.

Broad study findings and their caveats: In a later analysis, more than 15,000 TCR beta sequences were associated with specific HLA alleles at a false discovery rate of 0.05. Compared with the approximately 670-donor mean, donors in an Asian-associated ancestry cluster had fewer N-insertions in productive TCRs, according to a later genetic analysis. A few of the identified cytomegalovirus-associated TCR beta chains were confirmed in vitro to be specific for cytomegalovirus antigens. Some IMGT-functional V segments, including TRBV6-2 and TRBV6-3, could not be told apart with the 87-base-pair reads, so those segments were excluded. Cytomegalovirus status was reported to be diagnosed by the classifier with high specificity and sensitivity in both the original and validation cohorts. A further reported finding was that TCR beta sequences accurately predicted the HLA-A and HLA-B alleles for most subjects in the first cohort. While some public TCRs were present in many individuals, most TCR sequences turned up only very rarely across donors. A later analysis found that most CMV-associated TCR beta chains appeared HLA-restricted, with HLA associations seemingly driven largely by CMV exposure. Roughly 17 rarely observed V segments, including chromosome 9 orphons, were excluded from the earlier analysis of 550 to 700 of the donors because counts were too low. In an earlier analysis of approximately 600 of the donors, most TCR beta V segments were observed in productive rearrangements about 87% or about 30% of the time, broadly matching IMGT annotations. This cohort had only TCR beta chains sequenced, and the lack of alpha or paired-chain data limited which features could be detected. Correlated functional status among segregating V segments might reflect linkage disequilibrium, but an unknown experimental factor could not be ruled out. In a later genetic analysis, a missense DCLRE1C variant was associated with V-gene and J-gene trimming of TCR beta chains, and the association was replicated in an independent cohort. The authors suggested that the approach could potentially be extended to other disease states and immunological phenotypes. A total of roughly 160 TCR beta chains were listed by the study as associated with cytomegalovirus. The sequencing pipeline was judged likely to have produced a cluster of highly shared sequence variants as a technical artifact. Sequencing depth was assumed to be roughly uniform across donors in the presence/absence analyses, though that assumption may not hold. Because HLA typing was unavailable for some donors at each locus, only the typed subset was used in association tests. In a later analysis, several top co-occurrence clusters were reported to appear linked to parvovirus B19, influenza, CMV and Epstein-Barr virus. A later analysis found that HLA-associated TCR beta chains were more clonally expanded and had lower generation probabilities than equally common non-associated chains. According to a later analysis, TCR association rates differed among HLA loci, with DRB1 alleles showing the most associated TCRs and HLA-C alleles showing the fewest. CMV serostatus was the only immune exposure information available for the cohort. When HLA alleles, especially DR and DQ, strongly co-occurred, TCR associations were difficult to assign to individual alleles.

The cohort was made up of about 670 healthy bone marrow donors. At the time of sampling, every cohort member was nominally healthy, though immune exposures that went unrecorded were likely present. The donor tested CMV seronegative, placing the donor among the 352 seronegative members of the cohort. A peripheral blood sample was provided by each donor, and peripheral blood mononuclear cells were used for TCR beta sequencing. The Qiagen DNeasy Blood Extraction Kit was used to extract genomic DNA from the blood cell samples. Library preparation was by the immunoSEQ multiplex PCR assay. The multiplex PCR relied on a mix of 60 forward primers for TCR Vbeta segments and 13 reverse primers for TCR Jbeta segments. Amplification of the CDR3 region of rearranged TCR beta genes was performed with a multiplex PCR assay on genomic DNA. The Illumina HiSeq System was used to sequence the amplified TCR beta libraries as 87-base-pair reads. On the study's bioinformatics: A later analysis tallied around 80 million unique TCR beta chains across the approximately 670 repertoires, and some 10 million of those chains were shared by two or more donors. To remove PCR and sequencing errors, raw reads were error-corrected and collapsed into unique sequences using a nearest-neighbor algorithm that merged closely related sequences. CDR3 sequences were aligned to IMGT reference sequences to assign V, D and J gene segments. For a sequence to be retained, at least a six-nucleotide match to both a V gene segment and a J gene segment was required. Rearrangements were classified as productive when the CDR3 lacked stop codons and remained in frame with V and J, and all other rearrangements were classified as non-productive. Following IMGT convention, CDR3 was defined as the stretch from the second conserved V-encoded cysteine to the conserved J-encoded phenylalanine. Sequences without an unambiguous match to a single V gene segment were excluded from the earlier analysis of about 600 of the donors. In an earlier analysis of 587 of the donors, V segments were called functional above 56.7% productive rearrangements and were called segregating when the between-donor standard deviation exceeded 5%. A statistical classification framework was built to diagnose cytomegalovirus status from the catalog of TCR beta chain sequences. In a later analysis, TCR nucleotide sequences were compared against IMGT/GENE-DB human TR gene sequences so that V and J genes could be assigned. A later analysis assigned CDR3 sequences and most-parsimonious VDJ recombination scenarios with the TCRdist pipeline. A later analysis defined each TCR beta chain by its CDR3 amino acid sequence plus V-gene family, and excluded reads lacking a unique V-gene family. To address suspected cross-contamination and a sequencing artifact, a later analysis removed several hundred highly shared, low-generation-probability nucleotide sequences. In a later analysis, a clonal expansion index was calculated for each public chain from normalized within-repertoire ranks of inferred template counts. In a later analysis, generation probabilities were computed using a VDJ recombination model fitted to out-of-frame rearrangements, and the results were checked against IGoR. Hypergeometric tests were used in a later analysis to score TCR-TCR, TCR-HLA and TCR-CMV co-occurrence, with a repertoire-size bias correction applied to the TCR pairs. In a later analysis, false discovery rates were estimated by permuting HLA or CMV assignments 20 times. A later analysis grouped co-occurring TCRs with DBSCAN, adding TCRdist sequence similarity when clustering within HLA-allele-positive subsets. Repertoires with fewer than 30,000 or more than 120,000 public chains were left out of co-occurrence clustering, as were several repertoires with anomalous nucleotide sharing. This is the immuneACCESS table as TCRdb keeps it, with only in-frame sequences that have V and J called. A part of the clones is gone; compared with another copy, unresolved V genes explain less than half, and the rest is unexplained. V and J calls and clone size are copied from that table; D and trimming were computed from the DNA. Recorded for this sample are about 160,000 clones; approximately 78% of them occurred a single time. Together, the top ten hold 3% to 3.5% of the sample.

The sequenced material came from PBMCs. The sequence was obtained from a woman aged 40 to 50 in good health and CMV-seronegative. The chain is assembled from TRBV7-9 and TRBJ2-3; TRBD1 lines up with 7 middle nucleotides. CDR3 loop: CASSLLTGAASTDTQYF. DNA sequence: TGTGCCAGCAGCCTCCTAACAGGGGCTGCTAGCACAGATACGCAGTATTTT.